Listed below are T cell receptor beta chains from one sample, sequenced in a study of blood T cell repertoires in COVID-19. Assay used: immunoSEQ multiplex PCR; TCRdb lists only in-frame clones, some missing. The repertoire holds about 330,000 clones, with 86% as singletons. Specimen: PBMCs or T cells enriched from blood (not recorded which). The receptors here all came from a young woman who had recovered from COVID-19. CDR3s include the opening cysteine and the closing phenylalanine or tryptophan. Fields, in order: CDR3 protein, CDR3 DNA, clone size, J gene, V gene, D gene. D genes are given only for firm matches. Size tells how often a clone was seen (once, few, many) or the class of an expanded clone, and some rows leave it out.

CDR3: CAISEGRDGTEAFF; DNA: TGTGCCATCAGTGAGGGTCGCGATGGCACTGAAGCTTTCTTT; size: -; J: TRBJ1-1; V: TRBV10-3; D: -
CDR3: CASSPYSLGSYNEQFF; DNA: TGTGCCAGCAGCCCCTACAGCTTAGGCTCCTACAATGAGCAGTTCTTC; size: few; J: TRBJ2-1; V: TRBV7-2; D: -
CDR3: CASSHSRGANTGELFF; DNA: TGTGCCAGCAGCCACTCCAGGGGGGCGAACACCGGGGAGCTGTTTTTT; size: -; J: TRBJ2-2; V: TRBV5-4; D: -
CDR3: CASSSPGQAKYYTF; DNA: TGTGCCAGTAGTTCTCCGGGACAGGCGAAATACTACACCTTC; size: -; J: TRBJ1-2; V: TRBV19; D: TRBD1
CDR3: CASSLIFGQGTEAFF; DNA: TGTGCCAGCAGCTTGATCTTCGGACAGGGGACTGAAGCTTTCTTT; size: -; J: TRBJ1-1; V: TRBV11-2; D: TRBD1
CDR3: CASSLRQGNQPQHF; DNA: TGTGCCAGCAGCTTACGACAGGGCAATCAGCCCCAGCATTTT; size: -; J: TRBJ1-5; V: TRBV13; D: -
CDR3: CASSLERGGGTEAFF; DNA: TGCGCCAGCAGCTTGGAGAGGGGAGGTGGCACTGAAGCTTTCTTT; size: -; J: TRBJ1-1; V: TRBV5-1; D: -
CDR3: CASSQDGEGELFF; DNA: TGTGCCAGCAGCCAAGATGGGGAGGGGGAGCTGTTTTTT; size: -; J: TRBJ2-2; V: TRBV3-1/TRBV3-2; D: -
CDR3: CASSLSDNPGNTIYF; DNA: TGTGCCAGCAGCTTGTCCGACAACCCTGGAAACACCATATATTTT; size: -; J: TRBJ1-3; V: TRBV7-6; D: -
CDR3: CASSLPQGTEAFF; DNA: TGTGCCAGCTCACTACCACAGGGGACTGAAGCTTTCTTT; size: -; J: TRBJ1-1; V: TRBV18; D: TRBD1
CDR3: CAWSRPPESYEQYF; DNA: TGTGCCTGGAGCCGACCCCCGGAGTCCTACGAGCAGTACTTC; size: -; J: TRBJ2-7; V: TRBV30; D: -
CDR3: CASSENSLYGYTF; DNA: TGTGCCAGCAGTGAGAACAGCCTCTATGGCTACACCTTC; size: -; J: TRBJ1-2; V: TRBV2; D: -
CDR3: CASSEAPGYSNQPQHF; DNA: TGTGCCAGCAGTGAAGCTCCAGGCTATAGCAATCAGCCCCAGCATTTT; size: -; J: TRBJ1-5; V: TRBV6-1; D: -
CDR3: CASSPPSGAQVSGYTF; DNA: TGTGCCAGCAGCCCCCCAAGCGGGGCACAAGTTTCTGGCTACACCTTC; size: -; J: TRBJ1-2; V: TRBV11-2; D: -
CDR3: CASSPQEALNTGELFF; DNA: TGTGCCAGCAGCCCGCAGGAGGCGCTTAACACCGGGGAGCTGTTTTTT; size: -; J: TRBJ2-2; V: TRBV27; D: -
CDR3: CASTVGTADTGELFF; DNA: TGTGCCAGTACCGTCGGGACAGCTGACACCGGGGAGCTGTTTTTT; size: once; J: TRBJ2-2; V: TRBV19; D: TRBD1
CDR3: CASSQVGRGKNTGELFF; DNA: TGCGCCAGCAGCCAAGTCGGACGGGGTAAGAACACCGGGGAGCTGTTTTTT; size: -; J: TRBJ2-2; V: TRBV4-1; D: -
CDR3: CASSLRRVRNQPQHF; DNA: TGTGCCAGCAGCTTACGGCGGGTTCGCAATCAGCCCCAGCATTTT; size: -; J: TRBJ1-5; V: TRBV7-8; D: -